These 13 T cell receptor beta chains share one sample of origin, sequenced in a study of T cell clonotyping in hematopoietic cell transplantation. The method was immunoSEQ multiplex PCR; TCRdb's version includes in-frame clones alone and lacks a portion of them. The sample yields 13,000 to 15,000 clones, 94% seen once. The sequencing here drew on PBMCs, taken 30 days after allogeneic stem cell transplant. These TCRs come from a male patient aged 55 to 70 who had an allogeneic stem cell transplant from an unrelated donor, so the T cells may come from the graft donor. Some clones in this sample may be carry-over from other donors' samples.

The J gene is TRBJ1-5, the V gene TRBV9, with 10 bases identical to TRBD1. The CDR3 is made up of 14 amino acids. Germline assignment: CDR1 SGDLS and CDR2 YYNGEE. J lost 12 bases, V lost 3 bases, and 9 bases had no gene match. This chain's CDR3 is CASSETGTGVHQHF. For the CDR3, the DNA is TGTGCCAGCAGCGAAACCGGGACAGGGGTCCACCAGCATTTT.

The chain couples TRBV7-2 to TRBJ1-1, with D perhaps matching TRBD1 (5 bases). Trimming left V 5 bases short and J 7 bases short, with 14 bases between. This CDR3 has 13 amino acids. Germline V lookup: CDR1 SGHTA, CDR2 FQGNSA. The CDR3 sequence is CASSLHWGSEAFF. DNA of the CDR3: TGTGCCAGCAGCCTTCACTGGGGGAGTGAAGCTTTCTTT.

The chain uses TRBV11-2 and TRBJ2-1, with D possibly called TRBD1 or TRBD2 (5 bases each). The V end was cut by 3 bases, the J end by 0 bases, with 15 bases between. This CDR3 spans 17 amino acids. Per the germline V gene, CDR1 is SGHAT and CDR2 is FQNNGV. The CDR3 is CASSLDRRGSSYNEQFF. CDR3 coding DNA: TGTGCCAGCAGCTTGGATCGTCGGGGCTCCTCCTACAATGAGCAGTTCTTC.

The V and J genes are TRBV4-1 and TRBJ2-1; 14 nucleotides match TRBD2. The CDR3 has 20 residues. The ends lost 1 base at V and 2 bases at J; junction bases unmatched: 10. Germline-derived CDR1 and CDR2 are MGHRA and YSYEKL. The CDR3 is CASSQVVGTSGSWPYNEQFF. The CDR3 region has the DNA TGCGCCAGCAGCCAAGTGGTAGGGACTAGCGGGAGTTGGCCCTACAATGAGCAGTTCTTC.

V usage is TRBV19 and J usage is TRBJ1-5, with 7 nucleotides matching TRBD1. Germline lookup yields CDR1 LNHDA and CDR2 SQIVND (reference sequence). Trimming at V came to 5 bases and at J to 6 bases, leaving 10 bases not matched to a gene. This CDR3 region has 15 residues. CDR3 protein: CASSPLTGRGQPQHF. The DNA for the CDR3 is TGTGCCAGTAGTCCCCTGACAGGGAGGGGTCAGCCCCAGCATTTT. The full variable domain, completed using reference TRBV19 and TRBJ1-5, is DGGITQSPKYLFRKEGQNVTLSCEQNLNHDAMYWYRQDPGQGLRLIYYSQIVNDFQKGDIAEGYSVSREKKESFPLTVTSAQKNPTAFYLCASSPLTGRGQPQHFGDGTRLSIL.

V gene TRBV7-9 combines with J gene TRBJ2-5; 11 nucleotides match TRBD2. This CDR3 has 16 amino acids. In germline, CDR1 is SEHNR, CDR2 FQNEAQ (reference sequence). Trimming removed 3 bases from V and 3 bases from J; junction bases left unmatched: 6. The CDR3 region is CASSFHPGLAEETQYF. The DNA of the CDR3 is TGTGCCAGCAGCTTTCACCCGGGACTAGCGGAAGAGACCCAGTACTTC.

The chain uses TRBV28 and TRBJ2-1; 11 bases are shared with TRBD2. V was clipped by 2 bases and J by 5 bases; unmatched bases: 5. Per germline, CDR1 MDHEN and CDR2 SYDVKM. This CDR3 spans 16 amino acids. DNA of the CDR3: TGTGCCAGCAGTTTAACTAGCGGGAGCCTCAACAATGAGCAGTTCTTC. Translating gives CASSLTSGSLNNEQFF. Looking up the rest from reference TRBV28 and TRBJ2-1 gives the full variable domain: DVKVTQSSRYLVKRTGEKVFLECVQDMDHENMFWYRQDPGLGLRLIYFSYDVKMKEKGDIPEGYSVSREKKERFSLILESASTNQTSMYLCASSLTSGSLNNEQFFGPGTRLTVL.

CDR3: CASSLTPLQETQYF. Written as DNA, the CDR3 is TGTGCCAGCAGTTTGACACCTCTTCAAGAGACCCAGTACTTC. The genes are TRBV28 and TRBJ2-5; D is ambiguous. CDR3 length equals 14 residues. Trimming shortened V by 3 bases and J by 2 bases, and 10 bases separated the two germline ends. Germline CDR1 and CDR2: MDHEN and SYDVKM.

The chain recombines TRBV9 with TRBJ1-2; 7 bases align to TRBD1. With 4 bases clipped from V and 3 bases from J, the junction kept 9 bases outside the gene matches. Germline V CDR1 and CDR2: SGDLS, YYNGEE. The CDR3 covers 15 residues. CDR3 region: CASSRLQGRDYGYTF. The DNA for the CDR3 is TGTGCCAGCAGCAGATTACAGGGGAGGGACTATGGCTACACCTTC.

The chain carries TRBV7-2 and TRBJ2-5, with D unresolved. Germline CDR1 is SGHTA and CDR2 is FQGNSA. The ends were cut back, 5 bases at V and 2 bases at J, with 12 bases in the middle. This CDR3 comprises 14 residues. The CDR3 region is CASSTPPRQETQYF. The CDR3 bases are TGTGCCAGCAGCACCCCGCCCCGGCAAGAGACCCAGTACTTC.

The chain recombines TRBV27 with TRBJ2-1; 11 nucleotides align to TRBD2. CDR3 length: 18 residues. Losses at the gene ends were 6 bases for V and 2 bases for J; bases not matched to a gene: 12. The germline V gene encodes CDR1 MNHEY and CDR2 SMNVEV (reference sequence). CDR3 protein: CASSRRLAGYDTYNEQFF. DNA for the CDR3: TGTGCCAGCAGCCGGCGACTAGCGGGATATGACACCTACAATGAGCAGTTCTTC.

This clone was detected only once. The chain carries TRBV27 and TRBJ2-5; a possible D gene is TRBD2 (7 bases). This CDR3 is built from 14 residues. The V gene's germline CDR1 is MNHEY and CDR2 SMNVEV (reference sequence). With 0 bases removed from V and 5 bases from J, the gap between germline ends came to 10 bases. Written as DNA, the CDR3 is TGTGCCAGCAGTTTATCGCGGGGGCGGGAGACCCAGTACTTC. It yields the protein CASSLSRGRETQYF.

The chain joins TRBV9 to TRBJ2-1; tentatively, D is TRBD1 (6 bases). Trimming stripped 0 bases from V and 4 bases from J, with 11 bases between. CDR3 length equals 15 residues. The germline V gene encodes CDR1 SGDLS and CDR2 YYNGEE. The CDR3 here is CASSVAPGEYNEQFF. The CDR3 region has the DNA TGTGCCAGCAGCGTAGCGCCAGGGGAGTACAATGAGCAGTTCTTC.